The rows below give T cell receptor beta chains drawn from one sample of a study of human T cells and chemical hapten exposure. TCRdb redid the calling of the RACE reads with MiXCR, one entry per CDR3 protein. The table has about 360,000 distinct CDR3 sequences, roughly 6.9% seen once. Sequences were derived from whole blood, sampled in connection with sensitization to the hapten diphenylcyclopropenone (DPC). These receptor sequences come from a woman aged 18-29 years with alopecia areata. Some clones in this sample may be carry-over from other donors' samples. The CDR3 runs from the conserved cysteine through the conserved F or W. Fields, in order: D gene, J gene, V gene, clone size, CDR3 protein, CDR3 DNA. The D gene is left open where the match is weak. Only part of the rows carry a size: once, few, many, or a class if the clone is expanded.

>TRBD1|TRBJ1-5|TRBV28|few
CASSSTGFDQPQHF
TGTGCCAGCAGTTCGACAGGGTTCGACCAGCCCCAGCATTTT
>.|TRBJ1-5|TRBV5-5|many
CASSRLGVAVQPQHF
TGTGCCAGCAGCCGACTAGGGGTCGCGGTTCAGCCCCAGCATTTT
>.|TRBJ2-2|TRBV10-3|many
CAISPGLTNTGELFF
TGTGCCATCAGCCCGGGACTCACGAACACCGGGGAGCTGTTTTTT
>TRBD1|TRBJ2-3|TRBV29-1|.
CSTTGAPDTQYF
TGCAGCACCACAGGGGCGCCGGATACGCAGTATTTT
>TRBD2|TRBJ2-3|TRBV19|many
CASSPPGLAYTDTQYF
TGTGCCAGTAGTCCTCCGGGACTAGCGTACACAGATACGCAGTATTTT
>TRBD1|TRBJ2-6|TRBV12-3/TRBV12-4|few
CASSTYKWTGDISGANVLTF
TGTGCCAGCAGTACGTACAAGTGGACAGGGGATATCTCTGGGGCCAACGTCCTGACTTTC
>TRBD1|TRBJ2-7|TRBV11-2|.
CASSLARTGTYEQYF
TGTGCCAGCAGCTTAGCCAGGACAGGGACCTACGAGCAGTACTTC
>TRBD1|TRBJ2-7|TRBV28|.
CASNDRGYEQYF
TGTGCCAGCAACGACAGGGGCTACGAGCAGTACTTC
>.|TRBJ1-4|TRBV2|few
CASSGTGKVTNEKLFF
TGTGCCAGCAGTGGAACAGGGAAAGTCACTAATGAAAAACTGTTTTTT
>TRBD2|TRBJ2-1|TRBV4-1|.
CASSQEIAGAYNEQFF
TGCGCCAGCAGCCAAGAAATAGCGGGGGCCTACAATGAGCAGTTCTTC
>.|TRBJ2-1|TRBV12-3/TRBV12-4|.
CASSLIVRDEQFF
TGTGCCAGCAGTTTGATAGTCCGGGATGAGCAGTTCTTC
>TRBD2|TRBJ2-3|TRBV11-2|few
CASSLELAGRDTQYF
TGTGCCAGCAGCTTAGAGCTAGCGGGCCGGGATACGCAGTATTTT
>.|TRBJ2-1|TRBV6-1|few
CASMWAGTILSNEQFF
TGTGCCAGCATGTGGGCGGGTACTATTTTGAGCAATGAGCAGTTCTTC
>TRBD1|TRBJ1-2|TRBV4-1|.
CASSQLTGAGGSYGYTF
TGCGCCAGCAGCCAACTCACCGGGGCAGGGGGTTCGTATGGCTACACCTTC
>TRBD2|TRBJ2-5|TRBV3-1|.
CASSQEAGLAQPYQETQYF
TGTGCCAGCAGCCAAGAAGCGGGACTCGCCCAACCCTACCAAGAGACCCAGTACTTC
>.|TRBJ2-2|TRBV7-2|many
CASSLEVNSGELFF
TGTGCCAGCAGCTTAGAAGTGAATTCCGGGGAGCTGTTTTTT
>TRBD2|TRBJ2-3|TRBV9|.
CASSPTTSGYTDTQYF
TGTGCCAGCAGCCCAACGACTAGCGGGTACACAGATACGCAGTATTTT
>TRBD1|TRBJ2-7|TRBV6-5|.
CASSSKPGGSEQYF
TGTGCCAGCAGCTCGAAACCAGGGGGCTCCGAGCAGTACTTC
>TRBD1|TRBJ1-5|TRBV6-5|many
CASSSQGARQPQHF
TGTGCCAGCAGTTCACAGGGGGCGCGGCAGCCCCAGCATTTT
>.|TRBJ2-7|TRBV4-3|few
CASSQDAGGSSYEQYF
TGCGCCAGCAGCCAAGACGCTGGCGGATCCTCCTACGAGCAGTACTTC
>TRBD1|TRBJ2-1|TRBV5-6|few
CASSSGTGIPYNEQFF
TGTGCCAGCAGCTCCGGGACAGGGATCCCTTACAATGAGCAGTTCTTC
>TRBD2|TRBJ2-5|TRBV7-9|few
CASSSIAGAAEETQYF
TGTGCCAGCAGCTCGATAGCGGGGGCCGCCGAAGAGACCCAGTACTTC
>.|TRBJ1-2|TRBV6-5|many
CASGSTYGYTF
TGTGCCAGCGGCAGCACATATGGCTACACCTTC
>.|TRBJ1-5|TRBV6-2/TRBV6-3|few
CASSPGLINQPQHF
TGTGCCAGCAGCCCGGGACTGATCAATCAGCCCCAGCATTTT
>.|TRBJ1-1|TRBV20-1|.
CSAKYGHLNTEAFF
TGCAGTGCCAAGTACGGGCACTTGAACACTGAAGCTTTCTTT
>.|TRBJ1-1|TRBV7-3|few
CASSSNRGSEAFF
TGTGCCAGCAGCTCGAATAGGGGTTCTGAAGCTTTCTTT
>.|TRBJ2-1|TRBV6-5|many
CASSYGNEQFF
TGTGCCAGCAGTTACGGGAATGAGCAGTTCTTC
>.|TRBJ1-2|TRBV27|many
CASSPLMTGVNYGYTF
TGTGCCAGCAGTCCGCTAATGACAGGAGTTAACTATGGCTACACCTTC
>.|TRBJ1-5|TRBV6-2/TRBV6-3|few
CASSYGRRTGNQPQHF
TGTGCCAGCAGTTACGGTAGAAGGACAGGCAATCAGCCCCAGCATTTT
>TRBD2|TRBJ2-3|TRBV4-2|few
CASSQETSGATDTQYF
TGTGCCAGCAGCCAAGAGACTAGCGGGGCTACAGATACGCAGTATTTT
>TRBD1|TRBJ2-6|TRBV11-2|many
CASSLTGGLSGANVLTF
TGTGCCAGCAGCTTGACAGGGGGCCTCTCTGGGGCCAACGTCCTGACTTTC
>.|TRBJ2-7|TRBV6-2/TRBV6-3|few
CASSGGGLEQYF
TGTGCCAGCAGCGGGGGCGGACTGGAGCAGTACTTC
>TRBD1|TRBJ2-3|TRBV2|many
CASSVDRQRQYF
TGTGCCAGCAGTGTGGACAGGCAAAGACAGTATTTT
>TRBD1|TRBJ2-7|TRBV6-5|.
CASRDRVTYEQYF
TGTGCCAGCAGAGACAGGGTAACCTACGAGCAGTACTTC
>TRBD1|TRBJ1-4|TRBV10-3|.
CAISVTQGREKLFF
TGTGCCATCAGTGTAACACAGGGGAGGGAAAAACTGTTTTTT
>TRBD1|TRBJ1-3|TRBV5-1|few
CASSSGQGSDTIYF
TGCGCCAGCAGCTCCGGACAGGGATCAGACACCATATATTTT
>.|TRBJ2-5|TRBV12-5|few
CASGLPGETQYF
TGTGCTAGTGGTTTGCCGGGAGAGACCCAGTACTTC
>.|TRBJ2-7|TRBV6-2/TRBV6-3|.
CASSYGVRGYEQYF
TGTGCCAGCAGTTACGGGGTTCGGGGGTACGAGCAGTACTTC
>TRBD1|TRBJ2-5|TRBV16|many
CASSPPWGQGQETQYF
TGTGCCAGCAGCCCCCCATGGGGACAGGGACAAGAGACCCAGTACTTC
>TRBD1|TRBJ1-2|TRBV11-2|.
CASSSGTGKGYTF
TGTGCCAGCAGCTCGGGGACAGGGAAAGGCTACACCTTC
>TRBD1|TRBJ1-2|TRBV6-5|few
CASSYPLTGGEYGYTF
TGTGCCAGCAGTTACCCCCTGACAGGGGGGGAATATGGCTACACCTTC
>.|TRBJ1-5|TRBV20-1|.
CSASKTDSNQPQHF
TGCAGTGCTAGCAAGACAGATAGCAATCAGCCCCAGCATTTT
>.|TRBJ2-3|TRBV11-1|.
CASSLGTRILNTDTQYF
TGTGCCAGCAGCTTAGGTACAAGGATCCTCAACACAGATACGCAGTATTTT
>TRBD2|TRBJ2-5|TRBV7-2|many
CASSWTPSGGQTQYF
TGTGCCAGCAGCTGGACCCCCAGCGGGGGTCAGACCCAGTACTTC
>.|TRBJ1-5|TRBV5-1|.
CASSFGSGINQPQHF
TGCGCCAGCAGCTTTGGATCGGGGATTAATCAGCCCCAGCATTTT
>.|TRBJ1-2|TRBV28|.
CASSLGGSADNYYGYTF
TGTGCCAGCAGTTTAGGGGGCTCGGCCGACAACTACTATGGCTACACCTTC
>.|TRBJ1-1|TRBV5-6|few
CASSGQPSTQAFF
TGTGCCAGCAGCGGACAGCCCAGTACCCAAGCTTTCTTT
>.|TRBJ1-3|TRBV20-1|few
CSASSGEGNTIYF
TGCAGTGCATCGTCAGGGGAAGGAAACACCATATATTTT
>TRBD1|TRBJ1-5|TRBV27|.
CASSGQGGGQPQHF
TGTGCCAGCAGTGGCCAGGGGGGAGGGCAGCCCCAGCATTTT
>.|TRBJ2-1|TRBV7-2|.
CASSLGPGAPYNEQFF
TGTGCCAGCAGCTTAGGTCCGGGGGCACCCTACAATGAGCAGTTCTTC
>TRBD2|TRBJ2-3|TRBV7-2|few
CASSSLAGGPPDTQYF
TGTGCCAGCAGCTCCCTGGCGGGGGGGCCGCCAGATACGCAGTATTTT
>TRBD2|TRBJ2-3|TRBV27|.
CASSPLTSADTQYF
TGTGCCAGCAGTCCGCTAACTAGCGCAGATACGCAGTATTTT
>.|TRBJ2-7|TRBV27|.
CASNKNSYEQYF
TGTGCCAGCAATAAGAACTCCTACGAGCAGTACTTC
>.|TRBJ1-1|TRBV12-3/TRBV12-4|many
CASSPTHGNTEAFF
TGTGCCAGCAGCCCAACCCACGGAAACACTGAAGCTTTCTTT
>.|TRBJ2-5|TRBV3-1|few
CASSPQTETQYF
TGTGCCAGCAGCCCCCAGACGGAGACCCAGTACTTC
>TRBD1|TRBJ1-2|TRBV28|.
CASRPTGGNYGYTF
TGTGCCAGCAGGCCTACAGGGGGAAACTATGGCTACACCTTC